The 26 T cell receptor beta chains listed next were all sequenced from one sample in a study of cytomegalovirus exposure and HLA in healthy donors. Clones were sequenced by immunoSEQ multiplex PCR, and TCRdb holds only the in-frame ones, with some missing. The sample holds about 140,000 clones, roughly nine tenths seen once. The material sequenced was PBMCs. The receptors shown here come from a man aged 18 to 30 in good health and CMV-seronegative.

V gene TRBV5-1 combines with J gene TRBJ2-5; 7 bases are a match to TRBD1. Trimming took 0 bases from V and 0 from J; bases not matched to a gene: 2. Germline assignment: CDR1 SGHRS and CDR2 YFSETQ. The CDR3 loop spans 15 amino acids. CDR3 loop: CASSLVGTDQETQYF. The DNA for the CDR3 is TGCGCCAGCAGCTTGGTTGGGACAGACCAAGAGACCCAGTACTTC.

The V call is TRBV15, the J call TRBJ2-3; D might be TRBD2 (6 bases). Trimming removed 4 bases at V and 6 bases at J, with 11 bases between. Per germline, CDR1 LNHNV and CDR2 YYDKDF (reference sequence). CDR3 size: 13 residues. The CDR3 protein is CATSMGGEDTQYF. DNA for the CDR3: TGTGCCACCAGCATGGGGGGAGAGGATACGCAGTATTTT.

In its sample, this clone was seen a few times. The V and J genes are TRBV7-6 and TRBJ1-4, with 7 bases identical to TRBD1. After removal of 7 bases from V and 0 bases from J, the junction contained 11 bases not matched to a gene. CDR3 length: 17 residues. The germline gives CDR1 SGHVS, CDR2 FNYEAQ. The CDR3 nucleotides are TGTGCCAGCACCTCTGCAGGGGGTGCTGCAACTAATGAAAAACTGTTTTTT. It is translated as CASTSAGGAATNEKLFF.

This clone was counted at least ten times. The chain employs TRBV7-8 and TRBJ1-2; unclear D gene. The germline CDR1 and CDR2 sequences are SGHVS and FQNEAQ. The ends were cut back, 7 bases at V and 8 bases at J, with 17 bases in the middle. The CDR3 is 13 residues long. The CDR3 sequence: CASTGALPSGYTF. The CDR3 DNA reads as TGTGCCAGCACTGGAGCACTCCCGAGCGGCTACACCTTC.

This CDR3 reads CATNGGLAGYNEQFF. CDR3 nucleotide sequence: TGTGCCACAAATGGGGGGCTAGCGGGGTACAATGAGCAGTTCTTC. V gene TRBV10-3 combines with J gene TRBJ2-1; 9 bases are shared with TRBD2. This CDR3 has 15 amino acids. J gave up 4 bases and V 10 bases, and 11 bases lay outside the gene matches. The V gene's germline CDR1 is ENHRY and CDR2 SYGVKD.

The rearrangement uses TRBV13 and TRBJ2-3; 8 nucleotides align to TRBD1. CDR1 and CDR2 from the germline V gene are PRHDT and FYEKMQ (reference sequence). This CDR3 contains 14 residues. Trimming at V came to 3 bases and at J to 4 bases, leaving 3 bases not matched to a gene. CDR3 residues: CASSFGQGPDTQYF. The CDR3 DNA sequence: TGTGCCAGCAGCTTTGGACAGGGCCCAGATACGCAGTATTTT. The entire variable domain, with the rest obtained from reference TRBV13 and TRBJ2-3, is as follows: AAGVIQSPRHLIKEKRETATLKCYPIPRHDTVYWYQQGPGQDPQFLISFYEKMQSDKGSIPDRFSAQQFSDYHSELNMSSLELGDSALYFCASSFGQGPDTQYFGPGTRLTVL.

This clone was found once. The chain is built from TRBV25-1 and TRBJ1-5, with a possible D match to TRBD1 (6 bases). Germline V gene lookup returns CDR1 MGHDK and CDR2 SYGVNS. The CDR3 sequence is 16 residues long. Trimming took off 4 bases at V and 2 bases at J, with 15 bases between the two ends. The CDR3 loop reads CASSVGGGAGNQPQHF. As DNA, the CDR3 is TGTGCCAGCAGTGTTGGGGGGGGCGCGGGCAATCAGCCCCAGCATTTT. The variable domain in full, with the rest retrieved from reference TRBV25-1 and TRBJ1-5, is EADIYQTPRYLVIGTGKKITLECSQTMGHDKMYWYQQDPGMELHLIHYSYGVNSTEKGDLSSESTVSRIRTEHFPLTLESARPSHTSQYLCASSVGGGAGNQPQHFGDGTRLSIL.

The chain couples TRBV27 to TRBJ2-7, with D perhaps matching TRBD1 (7 bases). Between the trimmed V and J ends, which lost 1 base and 2 bases, there was a span of 15 bases. CDR1 and CDR2 from the germline V gene are MNHEY and SMNVEV (reference sequence). The CDR3 has 16 amino acids. The CDR3 loop reads CASSLFQTGRPYEQYF. CDR3 bases: TGTGCCAGCAGTTTATTTCAGACAGGGAGGCCCTACGAGCAGTACTTC.

The chain uses TRBV7-8 and TRBJ2-3; D gene unclear. V lost 6 bases and J 3 bases, leaving 16 bases between the germline ends. Looked up from germline, CDR1 is SGHVS and CDR2 is FQNEAQ. This CDR3 has 15 amino acids. CDR3 DNA: TGTGCCAGCAGACCACGGGTGTCGAGAACAGATACGCAGTATTTT. Encoded protein: CASRPRVSRTDTQYF.

This sequence joins TRBV14 and TRBJ1-1, with D perhaps TRBD1 (5 bases). Germline CDR1 and CDR2: SGHDN and FVKESK. V lost 4 bases and J 4 bases, leaving 13 bases between the germline ends. There are 14 residues in the CDR3. CDR3 in amino acids: CASSRTGQGTEAFF. As DNA, the CDR3 is TGTGCCAGCAGCCGGACCGGACAAGGCACTGAAGCTTTCTTT.

The J gene is TRBJ1-2, the V gene TRBV29-1, with 9 bases matching TRBD1. There are 13 residues in the CDR3. V lost 4 bases, J lost 5 bases, and 5 bases stayed unmatched. Germline CDR1 is SQVTM and CDR2 is ANQGSEA. CDR3 loop: CSVGQGVRYGYTF. The DNA for the CDR3 is TGCAGCGTTGGACAGGGGGTACGGTATGGCTACACCTTC.

This chain uses TRBV19 with TRBJ1-5; the D gene is possibly TRBD1 (5 bases). This CDR3 spans 14 amino acids. Germline V gene data show CDR1 as LNHDA and CDR2 as SQIVND (reference sequence). The V end was cut by 9 bases, the J end by 0 bases, with 12 bases between. The CDR3 protein is CASRQPYSNQPQHF. The DNA for the CDR3 is TGTGCCAGCAGACAGCCTTATAGCAATCAGCCCCAGCATTTT.

V gene TRBV15 combines with J gene TRBJ1-1, with D maybe TRBD1 (5 bases). The germline V gene encodes CDR1 LNHNV and CDR2 YYDKDF (reference sequence). The CDR3 is 14 amino acids. Trimming stripped 3 bases from V and 1 base from J, with 9 bases between. The CDR3 bases are TGTGCCACCAGCAGGGCAGGGTGGAACACTGAAGCTTTCTTT. This translates into CATSRAGWNTEAFF.

The J gene is TRBJ2-4, the V gene TRBV25-1; TRBD2 might be the D (5 bases). Germline V gene data show CDR1 as MGHDK and CDR2 as SYGVNS. CDR3 length equals 13 residues. Trimming took 7 bases from V and 5 from J, leaving 12 bases between them. The CDR3, as DNA: TGTGCCAGCACGAGTTCGAGGGAAAACATTCAGTACTTC. As protein: CASTSSRENIQYF.

V usage is TRBV30 and J usage is TRBJ1-2; D unresolved. The CDR3 has 12 amino acids. Germline CDR1 is GTSNPN and CDR2 is SVGIG (reference sequence). V dropped 0 bases and J dropped 7 bases, with 9 bases sitting between them. CDR3 protein: CAWSVLDRGYTF. CDR3 sequence (DNA): TGTGCCTGGAGTGTACTTGATCGTGGCTACACCTTC.

This chain uses TRBV5-4 with TRBJ2-7; 7 bases agree with TRBD1. There are 15 residues in the CDR3. The V gene end was trimmed by 0 bases and the J gene end by 1 base; junction bases not matched to a gene: 4. CDR1 and CDR2 (germline): SGHNT, YYREEE (reference sequence). This chain's CDR3 is CASSLETGKSYEQYF. CDR3 in DNA: TGTGCCAGCAGCTTGGAGACAGGGAAATCCTACGAGCAGTACTTC.

This clone has only one observation. This chain connects TRBV11-2 to TRBJ2-7; 9 positions match TRBD1. Germline CDR1 reads SGHAT; CDR2 reads FQNNGV. CDR3 size: 15 residues. After removal of 6 bases from V and 2 bases from J, the junction contained 8 bases not matched to a gene. CDR3 bases: TGTGCCAGCAGGACGCCGGGACAGGGCGCCTACGAGCAGTACTTC. Translation gives CASRTPGQGAYEQYF.

The chain links TRBV5-1 to TRBJ2-1; the D gene is possibly TRBD2 (6 bases). From germline, CDR1 is SGHRS and CDR2 YFSETQ. The CDR3 is 15 amino acids. V lost 0 bases to trimming and J lost 3 bases, with 10 bases between them. CDR3: CASSLVGGYYNEQFF. CDR3 coding DNA: TGCGCCAGCAGCTTGGTGGGGGGTTACTACAATGAGCAGTTCTTC.

This chain joins TRBV13 and TRBJ2-1; D is unclear. The CDR3 length is 11 residues. The V end was cut by 11 bases, the J end by 5 bases, with 10 bases between. From germline, CDR1 is PRHDT and CDR2 FYEKMQ (reference sequence). Written as DNA, the CDR3 is TGTGCCTCCAACATGGACAATGAGCAGTTCTTC. Amino acid sequence: CASNMDNEQFF.

The chain is built from TRBV7-9 and TRBJ2-7; D is unresolved. The CDR3 runs to 13 residues. CDR1 SEHNR and CDR2 FQNEAQ come from the germline V gene (reference sequence). V was pared by 1 base and J by 4 bases, with 8 bases between. The DNA for the CDR3 is TGTGCCAGCAGCTTAGAAATCACTTACGAGCAGTACTTC. It translates to CASSLEITYEQYF.

The chain uses TRBV7-9 and TRBJ2-3, with D possibly TRBD1 on 6 matching bases. There are 15 residues in the CDR3. CDR1 and CDR2 (germline): SEHNR, FQNEAQ (reference sequence). V was cut by 6 bases and J by 1 base, with 14 bases left in between. In nucleotides, the CDR3 is TGTGCCAGCAGGAAGACAGGATTTCGCACAGATACGCAGTATTTT. Translating it yields CASRKTGFRTDTQYF.

J is TRBJ2-3 and V is TRBV25-1, with 8 bases matching TRBD2. CDR3 length: 16 residues. V shed 4 bases, J shed 1 base, and the junction held 7 bases outside the gene matches. From germline, CDR1 is MGHDK and CDR2 SYGVNS. The CDR3 sequence is CASSGDGGGRTDTQYF. CDR3 sequence (DNA): TGTGCCAGCAGTGGGGACGGCGGGGGGCGCACAGATACGCAGTATTTT.

J is TRBJ2-2 and V is TRBV5-6; D is possibly TRBD1 (5 bases). The CDR3 consists of 15 residues. The germline V gene encodes CDR1 SGHDT and CDR2 YYEEEE. V was cut by 2 bases and J by 5 bases, with 13 bases left in between. The CDR3 nucleotides read TGTGCCAGCAGCTTCCTGGTAAAGGGGACCGGGGAGCTGTTTTTT. This sequence encodes CASSFLVKGTGELFF.

In this sample, this clone turned up once. The rearrangement uses TRBV12-5 and TRBJ2-7; D gene uncertain. Trimming shortened V by 4 bases and J by 4 bases, and 23 bases separated the two germline ends. This CDR3 region has 17 residues. Germline V CDR1 and CDR2: LGHNT, FRNRAP. Written as DNA, the CDR3 is TGTGCTAGTGGTTCTCATTCCGCCCCCGTGACTTCTTACGAGCAGTACTTC. Translated: CASGSHSAPVTSYEQYF.

The chain employs TRBV7-8 and TRBJ1-3, with D hard to call. V lost 4 bases to trimming and J lost 0 bases, with 13 bases between them. The CDR3 spans 16 residues. Germline loops: CDR1 SGHVS, CDR2 FQNEAQ. CDR3: CASSSYPGSSGNTIYF. The CDR3 DNA reads TGTGCCAGCAGCTCCTACCCGGGATCCTCTGGAAACACCATATATTTT.

J is TRBJ1-1 and V is TRBV5-6, with TRBD1 matching over 7 bases. CDR1 is SGHDT, CDR2 YYEEEE, per germline. Trimming at V came to 4 bases and at J to 10 bases, leaving 10 bases not matched to a gene. The CDR3 has 13 amino acids. The CDR3 DNA is TGTGCCAGCAGCCGACAGGGTCGGGGGGGAGCTTTCTTT. Translating it yields CASSRQGRGGAFF.